Below, 28 T cell receptor beta chains from the same sample are listed, as sequenced in a study of cytomegalovirus exposure and HLA in healthy donors. The PCR was carried out with 60 Vbeta primers and 13 Jbeta primers. Generated by immunoSEQ multiplex PCR, the TCRdb table keeps only in-frame clones and is missing some. The sample consists of roughly 150,000 clones, more than 70% of them appearing once. The sequenced sample consisted of PBMCs. All receptors derive from a man aged 40-50 years in good health and CMV-seronegative.

V and J are TRBV9 and TRBJ2-3; 7 bases line up with TRBD2. Per the germline V gene, CDR1 is SGDLS and CDR2 is YYNGEE. The V gene end was trimmed by 7 bases and the J gene end by 4 bases; junction bases not matched to a gene: 9. The CDR3 contains 14 residues. The CDR3 DNA follows: TGTGCCAGCTCCGAGCGGGGTACATCAGATACGCAGTATTTT. This sequence encodes CASSERGTSDTQYF.

The gene calls are TRBV29-1 and TRBJ2-7; 8 bases are a match to TRBD2. The germline CDR1 and CDR2 sequences are SQVTM and ANQGSEA. J gave up 5 bases and V 5 bases, and 11 bases lay outside the gene matches. The CDR3 consists of 14 residues. CDR3 in DNA: TGCAGCGTTAAGGATCCGGGAGGGGGACACGAGCAGTACTTC. Protein sequence: CSVKDPGGGHEQYF.

The genes are TRBV19 and TRBJ1-5; 9 nucleotides align to TRBD1. Germline V lookup: CDR1 LNHDA, CDR2 SQIVND (reference sequence). J gave up 7 bases and V 7 bases, and 8 bases lay outside the gene matches. There are 14 residues in the CDR3. CDR3 protein: CASIDRQGEQPQHF. Written as DNA, the CDR3 is TGTGCCAGTATAGACAGACAGGGGGAACAGCCCCAGCATTTT.

CDR3 in DNA: TGCAGCGTTGAAACCTGGGGGGAGGGGACTGAAGCTTTCTTT. It specifies CSVETWGEGTEAFF. V usage is TRBV29-1 and J usage is TRBJ1-1; D is possibly TRBD1 (5 bases). V was trimmed by 2 bases and J by 5 bases, leaving 15 bases between them. This CDR3 is 14 amino acids long. Germline CDR1 reads SQVTM; CDR2 reads ANQGSEA. Based on the CDR3 plus reference TRBV29-1 and TRBJ1-1, the full variable domain is SAVISQKPSRDICQRGTSLTIQCQVDSQVTMMFWYRQQPGQSLTLIATANQGSEATYESGFVIDKFPISRPNLTFSTLTVSNMSPEDSSIYLCSVETWGEGTEAFFGQGTRLTVV.

The V gene is TRBV19, the J gene TRBJ1-5, with a possible D match to TRBD1 (5 bases). The CDR3 has 14 residues. Germline-derived CDR1 and CDR2 are LNHDA and SQIVND (reference sequence). V was trimmed by 5 bases and J by 6 bases, leaving 14 bases between them. This CDR3 reads CASSLTGVGQPQHF. The CDR3 DNA follows: TGTGCCAGTAGTCTCACAGGTGTCGGTCAGCCCCAGCATTTT.

V and J are TRBV9 and TRBJ2-1, with 7 nucleotides matching TRBD2. The CDR3 is 15 residues long. Germline CDR1 and CDR2: SGDLS and YYNGEE. J was trimmed by 4 bases and V by 4 bases; bases with no gene match: 8. CDR3 sequence: CASSPGLGLYNEQFF. The CDR3 DNA sequence: TGTGCCAGCAGCCCTGGACTAGGTTTGTACAATGAGCAGTTCTTC.

The chain recombines TRBV11-3 with TRBJ2-3; tentative D call: TRBD1 (5 bases). Trimming cost V 3 bases and J 3 bases, with 13 bases left between them. CDR3 size: 15 residues. Germline CDR1 reads SGHNT; CDR2 reads YENEEA. The DNA of the CDR3 is TGTGCCAGCAGCTTGGATGGACATCCGACAGATACGCAGTATTTT. It codes for CASSLDGHPTDTQYF.

The chain carries TRBV7-9 and TRBJ1-5; no clear D gene. Germline assignment: CDR1 SEHNR and CDR2 FQNEAQ (reference sequence). Trimming shortened V by 5 bases and J by 6 bases, and 8 bases separated the two germline ends. There are 12 residues in the CDR3. Here the CDR3 reads CASSDPGQPQHF. The CDR3 coding sequence is TGTGCCAGCAGCGACCCGGGTCAGCCCCAGCATTTT.

CDR3 DNA sequence: TGTGCCACCGCCTGGGACAGGAGCAATCAGCCCCAGCATTTT. Translation: CATAWDRSNQPQHF. The chain carries TRBV15 and TRBJ1-5; 8 nucleotides line up with TRBD1. Germline CDR1 is LNHNV and CDR2 is YYDKDF (reference sequence). V gave up 8 bases and J gave up 1 base; unmatched junction bases: 4. The CDR3 has 14 residues.

This clone was observed a few times. The J gene is TRBJ2-3, the V gene TRBV4-1; 7 bases are a match to TRBD2. The germline V gene encodes CDR1 MGHRA and CDR2 YSYEKL. There are 17 residues in the CDR3. V lost 0 bases and J lost 6; bases outside the gene matches: 12. As DNA, the CDR3 is TGCGCCAGCAGCCAAGATATCGGGAGGCACGCTCGGGATACGCAGTATTTT. Protein product: CASSQDIGRHARDTQYF.

The rearrangement links TRBV7-2 to TRBJ2-7; 10 nucleotides match TRBD2. The CDR3 loop spans 15 amino acids. Germline V lookup: CDR1 SGHTA, CDR2 FQGNSA. The V gene end was trimmed by 0 bases and the J gene end by 3 bases; junction bases not matched to a gene: 2. Here the CDR3 reads CASSLAPSGGYEQYF. In nucleotides, the CDR3 is TGTGCCAGCAGCTTAGCCCCTAGCGGGGGCTACGAGCAGTACTTC.

The gene calls are TRBV19 and TRBJ1-1, with TRBD1 matching over 10 bases. The germline CDR1 and CDR2 sequences are LNHDA and SQIVND (reference sequence). The CDR3 is 17 residues long. The junction had 11 bases not matched to a gene; V was cut back by 6 bases and J by 1 base. Here the CDR3 DNA reads TGTGCCAGTAGGACTCGGACAGGGGGGATTACGAACACTGAAGCTTTCTTT. Translation gives CASRTRTGGITNTEAFF.

The chain combines TRBV10-3 with TRBJ1-2, with TRBD1 matching over 8 bases. Unmatched junction bases numbered 4, after V lost 4 bases and J lost 3 bases. The CDR3 has 14 residues. The germline gives CDR1 ENHRY, CDR2 SYGVKD. The CDR3: CAISAVTGDYGYTF. CDR3 in DNA: TGTGCCATCAGTGCGGTGACAGGGGACTATGGCTACACCTTC.

This clone appeared a single time. The chain couples TRBV6-6 to TRBJ1-4; possible D gene TRBD1, 5 bases. The CDR3 is 14 residues long. Trimming stripped 4 bases from V and 10 bases from J, with 16 bases between. The V gene's germline CDR1 is MNHNY and CDR2 SVGAGI (reference sequence). CDR3 in DNA: TGTGCCAGCAGTTCAACAGGATCCCCGGGAAAACTGTTTTTT. It yields the protein CASSSTGSPGKLFF.

Of note for this clone: At one of its ends the junction is not consistent with the germline gene, which may arise from a read error. Other DNA variants within this sample encode the same CDR3. The chain couples TRBV29-1 to TRBJ2-3; a weak D match, TRBD2 (5 bases). The CDR3 extends over 13 amino acids. The germline V gene has CDR1 SQVTM and CDR2 ANQGSEA. The CDR3, as DNA: TGTAGCGTTGACGGTATTACCCTGGATACGCAGTATTTT. Its translation is CSVDGITLDTQYF.

This rearrangement joins TRBV7-2 to TRBJ2-3; 10 nucleotides agree with TRBD2. CDR1 and CDR2 (germline): SGHTA, FQGNSA. J lost 2 bases, V lost 5 bases, and 7 bases had no gene match. The CDR3 is 16 amino acids. The CDR3 DNA follows: TGTGCCAGCAGCCAAAGAGCGGGGGGGTTCACAGATACGCAGTATTTT. Translated: CASSQRAGGFTDTQYF.

The gene calls are TRBV6-5 and TRBJ2-7; D uncertain. The length of the CDR3 is 14 residues. Trimming stripped 8 bases from V and 4 bases from J, with 18 bases between. Per the germline V gene, CDR1 is MNHEY and CDR2 is SVGAGI. Here the CDR3 DNA reads TGTGCCAGCTCGTACGCGGATTCTACTTACGAGCAGTACTTC. Protein sequence: CASSYADSTYEQYF.

This clone was detected once. V gene TRBV9 combines with J gene TRBJ2-6; TRBD1 matches 7 bases. Germline V gene data show CDR1 as SGDLS and CDR2 as YYNGEE. Unmatched junction bases numbered 5, after V lost 4 bases and J lost 1 base. This CDR3 is built from 16 residues. The CDR3 region is CASSLHRGSGANVLTF. CDR3 sequence (DNA): TGTGCCAGCAGCTTACACAGGGGTTCTGGGGCCAACGTCCTGACTTTC. The entire variable domain, with the rest obtained from reference TRBV9 and TRBJ2-6, is as follows: DSGVTQTPKHLITATGQRVTLRCSPRSGDLSVYWYQQSLDQGLQFLIQYYNGEERAKGNILERFSAQQFPDLHSELNLSSLELGDSALYFCASSLHRGSGANVLTFGAGSRLTVL.

V usage is TRBV11-3 and J usage is TRBJ1-1; 9 positions match TRBD1. V lost 5 bases to trimming and J lost 5 bases; unmatched junction nucleotides: 15. Germline V lookup: CDR1 SGHNT, CDR2 YENEEA. There are 17 residues in the CDR3. The chain's CDR3 is CASSPLGTGGIYTEAFF. DNA of the CDR3: TGTGCCAGCAGCCCTTTGGGTACAGGGGGCATTTATACTGAAGCTTTCTTT.

This chain connects TRBV20-1 to TRBJ2-3; D is uncertain. The V end was cut by 5 bases, the J end by 0 bases, with 3 bases between. This CDR3 is 11 amino acids long. Germline lookup yields CDR1 DFQATT and CDR2 SNEGSKA (reference sequence). This CDR3 is CSAPSTDTQYF. The DNA for the CDR3 is TGCAGTGCTCCTAGCACAGATACGCAGTATTTT.

This clone was counted a few times. This chain joins TRBV19 and TRBJ2-1, with TRBD2 as a possible D gene (5 bases). Germline CDR1 reads LNHDA; CDR2 reads SQIVND (reference sequence). V was pared by 5 bases and J by 7 bases, with 12 bases between. The CDR3 covers 13 residues. The CDR3: CASSPSRGNEQFF. The CDR3 nucleotides are TGTGCCAGTAGTCCCTCGCGCGGGAATGAGCAGTTCTTC.

The CDR3 region has the DNA TGTGCCAGCAGTCCGTCCGGTGAGGGGGGCAATCAGCCCCAGCATTTT. This translates into CASSPSGEGGNQPQHF. The chain carries TRBV28 and TRBJ1-5, with D possibly TRBD1 on 6 matching bases. Germline lookup yields CDR1 MDHEN and CDR2 SYDVKM. V lost 5 bases, J lost 2 bases, and 16 bases lay in between. This CDR3 has 16 residues.

The chain has TRBV19 and TRBJ2-3; possible D gene TRBD1, 6 bases. The CDR3 runs to 16 residues. Per germline, CDR1 LNHDA and CDR2 SQIVND (reference sequence). Trimming shortened V by 6 bases and J by 3 bases, and 19 bases separated the two germline ends. This CDR3 is CASSPVGTKGTDTQYF. The CDR3 coding sequence is TGTGCCAGTAGCCCAGTAGGGACAAAGGGTACAGATACGCAGTATTTT.

This rearrangement joins TRBV5-5 to TRBJ2-7, with D maybe TRBD2 (6 bases). This CDR3 comprises 14 residues. Germline assignment: CDR1 SGHKS and CDR2 YYEKEE (reference sequence). V gave up 3 bases and J gave up 6 bases, with 16 bases separating them. Here the CDR3 reads CASSSLGARGEQYF. DNA for the CDR3: TGTGCCAGCAGCTCCCTAGGGGCGCGGGGCGAGCAGTACTTC.

The CDR3: CASRTPTGTEAFF. The CDR3 DNA reads as TGTGCCAGCAGGACTCCGACGGGGACTGAAGCTTTCTTT. The chain combines TRBV6-6 with TRBJ1-1; D gene ambiguous. Per germline, CDR1 MNHNY and CDR2 SVGAGI (reference sequence). CDR3 length equals 13 residues. The V and J ends lost 6 bases and 5 bases respectively, with 13 bases between them.

The V and J genes are TRBV7-8 and TRBJ2-1; D is perhaps TRBD1 (6 bases). Deletions cut 5 bases from V and 2 bases from J, with 13 bases between. Germline V lookup: CDR1 SGHVS, CDR2 FQNEAQ. The CDR3 length is 15 residues. CDR3 nucleotides: TGTGCCAGCAGCCCGACCGGGACAACCTACAATGAGCAGTTCTTC. Encoded protein: CASSPTGTTYNEQFF.

As for this clone: Other DNA sequences in the sample encode the same CDR3. The chain links TRBV28 to TRBJ2-7, with TRBD1 as a possible D gene (6 bases). Trimming shortened V by 3 bases and J by 3 bases, and 12 bases separated the two germline ends. This CDR3 region has 14 residues. In germline, CDR1 is MDHEN, CDR2 SYDVKM. CDR3 nucleotide sequence: TGTGCCAGCAGTTTCGCCGGACAGAACTACGAGCAGTACTTC. Translation gives CASSFAGQNYEQYF.

The gene calls are TRBV6-1 and TRBJ1-2; D call uncertain. This CDR3 is built from 12 residues. From germline, CDR1 is MNHNS and CDR2 SASEGT. Trimming took 6 bases from V and 4 from J, leaving 9 bases between them. The CDR3 nucleotides read TGTGCCAGCAGAGGAGACGTCTATGGCTACACCTTC. This gives the protein CASRGDVYGYTF.